The next 26 T cell receptor beta chains were all read from a single sample in a study of T cells after yellow fever vaccination. One entry per CDR3 protein, called by TCRdb with MiXCR from the 5' RACE reads. The sample includes about 360,000 distinct CDR3 sequences, 6.2% of them seen just once. Sequencing used PBMCs, obtained 5 days after the yellow fever booster vaccination. The receptors shown here come from a man aged 25-45 years who received the YFV17D yellow fever vaccine.

This clonotype came up many times. The genes are TRBV7-8 and TRBJ2-2; D not resolved. V was cut by 2 bases and J by 0 bases, with 13 bases left in between. The length of the CDR3 is 17 residues. The V gene's germline CDR1 is SGHVS and CDR2 FQNEAQ. As DNA, the CDR3 is TGTGCCAGCAGCTTAATTCTAAGGAGCACGAACACCGGGGAGCTGTTTTTT. Protein product: CASSLILRSTNTGELFF. Full variable domain (missing parts from reference TRBV7-8 and TRBJ2-2): GAGVSQSPRYKVAKRGQDVALRCDPISGHVSLFWYQQALGQGPEFLTYFQNEAQLDKSGLPSDRFFAERPEGSVSTLKIQRTQQEDSAVYLCASSLILRSTNTGELFFGEGSRLTVL.

This clonotype appeared many times. This sequence joins TRBV25-1 and TRBJ2-7; D uncertain. V was trimmed by 5 bases and J by 2 bases, leaving 13 bases between them. CDR1 is MGHDK, CDR2 SYGVNS, per germline. This CDR3 has 14 residues. The CDR3 region is CASSPSSRTYEQYF. The DNA for the CDR3 is TGTGCCAGCAGTCCTTCTTCCCGCACCTACGAGCAGTACTTC.

This clonotype was counted ten times or more. The chain joins TRBV7-3 to TRBJ2-7; D perhaps matches TRBD2 (6 bases). Germline-derived CDR1 and CDR2 are SGHTA and FQGTGA. The CDR3 has 13 amino acids. The V end was cut by 2 bases, the J end by 6 bases, with 11 bases between. CDR3 protein: CASSLVVGSEQYF. The CDR3, as DNA: TGTGCCAGCAGCTTAGTGGTCGGGAGCGAGCAGTACTTC.

There are a few counts of this clonotype. The genes are TRBV12-3 or TRBV12-4 and TRBJ2-7; the D gene is possibly TRBD2 (6 bases). The CDR3 runs to 13 residues. V lost 4 bases and J 3 bases, leaving 10 bases between the germline ends. The CDR3 loop reads CASSSGVGYEQYF. The CDR3 DNA follows: TGTGCCAGCAGTTCGGGGGTCGGCTACGAGCAGTACTTC.

This clonotype was found many times. This chain links TRBV20-1 with TRBJ1-1; a weak D match, TRBD1 (5 bases). Germline V gives CDR1 DFQATT, CDR2 SNEGSKA (reference sequence). V lost 7 bases and J lost 1, with 13 bases in between. The CDR3 has 13 amino acids. CDR3 DNA: TGCAGTGTTAGCAGACAGACGAACACTGAAGCTTTCTTT. Its translation is CSVSRQTNTEAFF.

The rearrangement links TRBV11-3 to TRBJ2-7; 8 bases are shared with TRBD2. J lost 2 bases, V lost 5 bases, and 8 bases had no gene match. The germline gives CDR1 SGHNT, CDR2 YENEEA. The CDR3 is 15 amino acids. The CDR3 region has the DNA TGTGCCAGCAGCGTAGGTGGGACTAGTGCCTACGAGCAGTACTTC. It is translated as CASSVGGTSAYEQYF.

V gene TRBV30 combines with J gene TRBJ1-4, with a weak D call TRBD1 (5 bases). Trimming stripped 2 bases from V and 4 bases from J, with 17 bases between. This CDR3 contains 16 residues. From germline, CDR1 is GTSNPN and CDR2 SVGIG (reference sequence). The CDR3 loop reads CAWSPKPGTNNEKLFF. CDR3 in DNA: TGTGCCTGGAGTCCAAAACCCGGGACGAATAATGAAAAACTGTTTTTT.

This clonotype appeared many times. The rearrangement links TRBV29-1 to TRBJ2-6; TRBD1 agrees at 7 bases. Germline CDR1 reads SQVTM; CDR2 reads ANQGSEA. The CDR3 sequence is 12 residues long. V lost 3 bases, J lost 12 bases, and 5 bases stayed unmatched. The CDR3 loop is CSVDTGATVLTF. The CDR3, as DNA: TGCAGCGTTGATACAGGGGCGACCGTCCTGACTTTC.

V usage is TRBV10-3 and J usage is TRBJ2-1, with TRBD2 matching over 10 bases. This CDR3 comprises 15 residues. CDR1 is ENHRY and CDR2 is SYGVKD in the germline V gene. Germline trimming cut 10 bases from V and 4 bases from J; bases unmatched to any gene: 10. The CDR3 loop is CANSVSGGPYNEQFF. In nucleotides, the CDR3 is TGTGCCAATTCAGTTAGCGGGGGGCCTTACAATGAGCAGTTCTTC.

This chain uses TRBV5-1 with TRBJ2-7, with 7 bases that match TRBD2. Germline CDR1 is SGHRS and CDR2 is YFSETQ. This CDR3 is built from 15 residues. With 4 bases clipped from V and 3 bases from J, the junction kept 10 bases outside the gene matches. CDR3 sequence reads: CASSGEPGLNYEQYF. The CDR3 DNA reads as TGCGCCAGCAGCGGGGAACCGGGACTAAACTACGAGCAGTACTTC.

This clonotype was counted a few times. The chain combines TRBV20-1 with TRBJ2-4; maybe TRBD1 (6 bases). Trimming took off 4 bases at V and 0 bases at J, with 7 bases between the two ends. CDR1 and CDR2 from the germline V gene are DFQATT and SNEGSKA (reference sequence). This CDR3 has 13 amino acids. The CDR3 bases are TGCAGTGCTACCAGGGGAGCCAAAAACATTCAGTACTTC. This encodes CSATRGAKNIQYF.

This clonotype was detected ten times or more. The chain is built from TRBV7-8 and TRBJ2-7; D remains ambiguous. CDR1 and CDR2 from the germline V gene are SGHVS and FQNEAQ. V lost 5 bases and J 3 bases, leaving 5 bases between the germline ends. This CDR3 is built from 11 residues. The CDR3 here is CASSTNYEQYF. The CDR3 nucleotides are TGTGCCAGCAGCACAAACTACGAGCAGTACTTC.

This clonotype occurred a few times. The chain employs TRBV20-1 and TRBJ2-1; 8 positions match TRBD2. With V trimmed by 0 bases and J by 6 bases, 10 bases remained unmatched. The length of the CDR3 is 16 residues. CDR1 and CDR2 from the germline V gene are DFQATT and SNEGSKA (reference sequence). The CDR3 DNA follows: TGCAGTGCTAGAGATCCCACTAGCGGCCTCCTCAATGAGCAGTTCTTC. This translates into CSARDPTSGLLNEQFF.

The chain has TRBV20-1 and TRBJ2-3, with D possibly TRBD2 on 6 matching bases. Germline V gene lookup returns CDR1 DFQATT and CDR2 SNEGSKA (reference sequence). The CDR3 extends over 14 amino acids. V dropped 7 bases and J dropped 8 bases, with 22 bases sitting between them. The CDR3, as DNA: TGCAGTGGCCCCGGGACTTCTGGTTTGGGTACGCAGTATTTT. It codes for CSGPGTSGLGTQYF.

This clonotype was detected only a few times. The rearrangement uses TRBV7-2 and TRBJ2-1; D is unclear. CDR1 and CDR2 from the germline V gene are SGHTA and FQGNSA. Between the trimmed V and J ends, which lost 2 bases and 2 bases, there was a span of 16 bases. This CDR3 has 17 residues. Here the CDR3 DNA reads TGTGCCAGCAGCTTACACCCCTTTTCTGGTCCCTACAATGAGCAGTTCTTC. It codes for CASSLHPFSGPYNEQFF. Variable domain in full (rest from reference TRBV7-2 and TRBJ2-1): GAGVSQSPSNKVTEKGKDVELRCDPISGHTALYWYRQSLGQGLEFLIYFQGNSAPDKSGLPSDRFSAERTGGSVSTLTIQRTQQEDSAVYLCASSLHPFSGPYNEQFFGPGTRLTVL.

This clonotype was seen at least ten times. V and J are TRBV5-1 and TRBJ2-7, with TRBD2 identical over 8 bases. The length of the CDR3 is 16 residues. Germline-derived CDR1 and CDR2 are SGHRS and YFSETQ. With 4 bases clipped from V and 4 bases from J, the junction kept 13 bases outside the gene matches. This CDR3 is CASSMQGSGSAYEQYF. The CDR3 DNA reads TGCGCCAGCAGCATGCAGGGAAGCGGGAGCGCGTACGAGCAGTACTTC.

At least ten counts were recorded for this clonotype. CDR3: CASSLETSGYEQYF. The CDR3 coding sequence is TGTGCCAGCAGCTTGGAGACTAGCGGATACGAGCAGTACTTC. The chain couples TRBV5-6 to TRBJ2-7; TRBD2 agrees at 9 bases. This CDR3 comprises 14 residues. V gave up 0 bases and J gave up 4 bases; unmatched junction bases: 2. The germline V gene has CDR1 SGHDT and CDR2 YYEEEE.

This clonotype was seen ten or more times. The chain recombines TRBV28 with TRBJ1-4, with D unresolved. V was cut by 3 bases and J by 8 bases, with 13 bases left in between. This CDR3 is built from 14 residues. Germline V CDR1 and CDR2: MDHEN, SYDVKM. The CDR3 DNA reads as TGTGCCAGCAGTTTCCCACCCCGGGCCGAAAAACTGTTTTTT. Protein sequence: CASSFPPRAEKLFF.

This clonotype has a handful of counts. V is TRBV3-1 and J is TRBJ2-2; D uncertain. Trimming took 3 bases from V and 7 from J, leaving 3 bases between them. The CDR3 sequence is 11 residues long. Germline V gives CDR1 LGHDT, CDR2 YNNKEL (reference sequence). DNA of the CDR3: TGTGCCAGCAGCCATGGCGGGGAGCTGTTTTTT. It yields the protein CASSHGGELFF. Together with reference TRBV3-1 and TRBJ2-2, the CDR3 gives the full variable domain: DTAVSQTPKYLVTQMGNDKSIKCEQNLGHDTMYWYKQDSKKFLKIMFSYNNKELIINETVPNRFSPKSPDKAHLNLHINSLELGDSAVYFCASSHGGELFFGEGSRLTVL.

The chain links TRBV12-3 or TRBV12-4 to TRBJ2-7; no clear D gene. Trimming cost V 2 bases and J 6 bases, with 11 bases left between them. The CDR3 covers 13 residues. CDR3: CASSLREFGEQYF. The CDR3 bases are TGTGCCAGCAGTTTACGAGAGTTCGGCGAGCAGTACTTC.

This clonotype was detected only a few times. The chain links TRBV4-1 to TRBJ2-7, with 8 bases that match TRBD1. The V and J ends lost 1 base and 2 bases, in that order; junction bases with no gene match: 10. Germline loops: CDR1 MGHRA, CDR2 YSYEKL. The CDR3 is made up of 17 amino acids. CDR3 in DNA: TGCGCCAGCAGCCAAGTAGGTGGAGGACAGGGAGCCTACGAGCAGTACTTC. Translation: CASSQVGGGQGAYEQYF.

This clonotype was detected many times. The CDR3, as DNA: TGTGCCAGCAGCTTAGGGACAGGGGGAAACAATCAGCCCCAGCATTTT. Its translation: CASSLGTGGNNQPQHF. The chain carries TRBV7-2 and TRBJ1-5; 10 nucleotides agree with TRBD1. The CDR3 is 16 residues long. With V trimmed by 1 base and J by 3 bases, 3 bases remained unmatched. Germline V CDR1 and CDR2: SGHTA, FQGNSA.

This clonotype was detected only a few times. This chain uses TRBV7-2 with TRBJ1-1, with TRBD1 matching 7 bases. The CDR3 runs to 16 residues. The V and J ends lost 1 base and 0 bases, in that order; junction bases with no gene match: 5. Germline CDR1 reads SGHTA; CDR2 reads FQGNSA. The CDR3 DNA is TGTGCCAGCAGCTTAGTCGGGACAGAGATGAACACTGAAGCTTTCTTT. It encodes CASSLVGTEMNTEAFF. Drawing the rest from reference TRBV7-2 and TRBJ1-1, the complete variable domain is GAGVSQSPSNKVTEKGKDVELRCDPISGHTALYWYRQSLGQGLEFLIYFQGNSAPDKSGLPSDRFSAERTGGSVSTLTIQRTQQEDSAVYLCASSLVGTEMNTEAFFGQGTRLTVV.

This clonotype showed up many times. The rearrangement uses TRBV7-9 and TRBJ2-1, with TRBD2 identical over 9 bases. V lost 5 bases and J lost 7; bases outside the gene matches: 12. The CDR3 spans 16 residues. Germline-derived CDR1 and CDR2 are SEHNR and FQNEAQ (reference sequence). The CDR3 sequence is CASSPLPGLAKNEQFF. The CDR3 bases are TGTGCCAGCAGCCCTCTCCCGGGACTAGCCAAGAATGAGCAGTTCTTC.

V and J are TRBV11-2 and TRBJ2-3; 7 positions agree with TRBD2. The germline V gene has CDR1 SGHAT and CDR2 FQNNGV. The CDR3 spans 16 residues. V shed 0 bases and J 6 bases; nucleotides not matched to a gene: 9. The CDR3 DNA reads TGTGCCAGCAGCTTAGATTGGCCTAGCGGTGGGGATACGCAGTATTTT. Residues: CASSLDWPSGGDTQYF. The full variable domain, in which reference TRBV11-2 and TRBJ2-3 provide the parts outside the CDR3, is EAGVAQSPRYKIIEKRQSVAFWCNPISGHATLYWYQQILGQGPKLLIQFQNNGVVDDSQLPKDRFSAERLKGVDSTLKIQPAKLEDSAVYLCASSLDWPSGGDTQYFGPGTRLTVL.

V usage is TRBV4-2 and J usage is TRBJ2-7; 9 bases are shared with TRBD2. The CDR3 contains 15 residues. Germline-derived CDR1 and CDR2 are LGHNA and YNFKEQ. Unmatched junction bases numbered 7, after V lost 2 bases and J lost 5 bases. The CDR3 coding sequence is TGTGCCAGCAGCCAAATGGGGACTAGCAAGAACGAGCAGTACTTC. Residues: CASSQMGTSKNEQYF.